Below, one T cell receptor beta chain is given with its context. Its antigen is not identified. This record comes from a study of T cell responses to AZD1222 COVID-19 vaccine. The overall study: Analyses pooled second doses at about 4 or about 12 weeks. Findings of the study overall: Reportedly, nearly half of unique spike TCRs recognized epitopes outside B.1.351/B.1.1.7 mutations.

Repertoires were generated with immunoSEQ multiplex PCR, while TCRdb's copy carries only in-frame clones and drops some. The data show about 120,000 clones, about 90% seen once. The TCR sequence derives from an adult in good health. Specimen: peripheral blood, collected on day 0 of AZD1222 vaccination.

The DNA of the CDR3 is TGTGCCAGTAATACAGCAGGAAGGGGCTACACCTTC. It encodes CASNTAGRGYTF. V gene TRBV19 combines with J gene TRBJ1-2; no clear D. Trimming pared 7 bases from V and 8 bases from J, leaving 14 bases between. Germline-derived CDR1 and CDR2 are LNHDA and SQIVND (reference sequence). This CDR3 has 12 residues. Based on the CDR3 plus reference TRBV19 and TRBJ1-2, the full variable domain is DGGITQSPKYLFRKEGQNVTLSCEQNLNHDAMYWYRQDPGQGLRLIYYSQIVNDFQKGDIAEGYSVSREKKESFPLTVTSAQKNPTAFYLCASNTAGRGYTFGSGTRLTVV.